The present entry profiles one T cell receptor (beta chain) with its context. What it binds is not known. Described treatment: some 19 received Ad26.COV2.S at low or high dose, single or two shots; about 5 received placebo; per-sample allocation not given. Day 63 following the first vaccine or placebo injection was when the samples were taken. The CDR3 runs 17 residues. V was clipped by 5 bases and J by 3 bases; unmatched bases: 14. The germline gives CDR1 GTSNPN, CDR2 SVGIG (reference sequence). These data belong to a study of Ad26.COV2.S vaccination and SARS-CoV-2 variants. Study background: A participant enrolled in the COV1001 Ad26.COV2.S trial arm provided the sample. Findings and caveats of the study: It was found that vaccine and placebo recipients had similar non-spike TCR breadth.

Method: immunoSEQ multiplex PCR; TCRdb's copy keeps in-frame clones and lacks some. The data show about 680,000 clones, about 89% seen once. This chain connects TRBV30 to TRBJ2-2; 8 nucleotides match TRBD2. The receptor was derived from a person between 18 and 65 years old who received the Ad26.COV2.S COVID-19 vaccine or a placebo. Sequences were derived from peripheral blood, sampled in a trial of Ad26.COV2.S vaccine versus placebo. The CDR3 loop is CAWSRGVAGPDTGELFF. The CDR3 DNA is TGTGCCTGGTCCCGGGGGGTAGCGGGACCTGACACCGGGGAGCTGTTTTTT.